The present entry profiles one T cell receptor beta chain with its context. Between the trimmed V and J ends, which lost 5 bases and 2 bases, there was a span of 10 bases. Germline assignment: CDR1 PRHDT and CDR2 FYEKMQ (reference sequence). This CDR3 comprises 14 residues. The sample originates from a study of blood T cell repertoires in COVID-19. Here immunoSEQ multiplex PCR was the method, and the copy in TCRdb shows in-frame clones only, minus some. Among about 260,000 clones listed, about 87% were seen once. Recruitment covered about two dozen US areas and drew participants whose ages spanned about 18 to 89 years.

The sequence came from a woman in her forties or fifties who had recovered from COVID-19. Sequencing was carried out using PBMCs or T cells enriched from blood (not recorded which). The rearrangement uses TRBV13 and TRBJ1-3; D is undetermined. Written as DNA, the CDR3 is TGTGCCAGCAGCCGAGGGTATACTGGAAACACCATATATTTT. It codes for CASSRGYTGNTIYF.